The clone carrying this T cell receptor (beta chain) was found once. Antigen specificity is unknown. This sample is drawn from a study of blood T cells in healthy people across ages. Regarding the study as a whole: Naive CD4+ cell counts and diversity both ran higher in long-lived than in aged donors. While age rose, TCR beta diversity per million T cells dropped in a roughly linear way. CMV infection status of these donors was not known.

A second roughly 6 to 11 cycle PCR used barcoded and J-beta primers. TCRdb analysed the 5' RACE reads with MiXCR anew, one entry per CDR3 protein. The sample carries roughly 1,500,000 distinct CDR3 sequences, 40% to 50% recorded once. The germline V gene encodes CDR1 SEHNR and CDR2 FQNEAQ (reference sequence). Trimming pared 1 base from V and 4 bases from J, leaving 10 bases between. There are 15 residues in the CDR3. Total RNA amounts of at least 5 micrograms were extracted per sample. This TCR derives from a woman aged 18-29 years in good health. This chain joins TRBV7-9 and TRBJ1-4, with unresolved D. Input material: blood. The CDR3 nucleotides read TGTGCCAGCAGCTTAGATAGTACCAGTAATGAAAAACTGTTTTTT. This translates into CASSLDSTSNEKLFF.